The next 4 T cell receptor beta chains were all read from a single sample in a study of blood T cell repertoires in COVID-19. TCRdb's table, derived via immunoSEQ multiplex PCR, lists solely in-frame clones and lacks some. This table holds hundreds of thousands of clones, about 91% found once. Sequencing was carried out using peripheral blood. The receptors were sampled from a man younger than 35 with COVID-19, enrolled during active disease.

The chain couples TRBV3-1 (or the pseudogene TRBV3-2) to TRBJ2-1, with 11 bases matching TRBD2. Germline CDR1 and CDR2: LGHDT and YNNKEL (reference sequence). CDR3 length equals 18 residues. J gave up 0 bases and V 4 bases, and 8 bases lay outside the gene matches. CDR3 region: CASSPILAGASSYNEQFF. The CDR3 bases are TGTGCCAGCAGCCCGATACTAGCGGGGGCGAGCTCCTACAATGAGCAGTTCTTC.

V gene TRBV7-9 combines with J gene TRBJ1-1; 8 bases are a match to TRBD1. Germline V gene data show CDR1 as SEHNR and CDR2 as FQNEAQ (reference sequence). The CDR3 covers 11 residues. Trimming took 5 bases from V and 10 from J; bases not matched to a gene: 3. The DNA for the CDR3 is TGTGCCAGCAGCCAGGACAGGGTAGCTTTCTTT. It specifies CASSQDRVAFF.

This chain connects TRBV6-9 to TRBJ2-5; TRBD2 agrees at 8 bases. Germline V CDR1 and CDR2: MNHGY, SVAAGI. The CDR3 is 16 residues long. Germline trimming cut 0 bases from V and 0 bases from J; bases unmatched to any gene: 3. The CDR3 spells CASSYSGSGDQETQYF. The CDR3, as DNA: TGTGCCAGCAGTTATTCTGGTAGCGGGGACCAAGAGACCCAGTACTTC.

The V and J genes are TRBV28 and TRBJ1-5; D unresolved. V lost 3 bases, J lost 2 bases, and 20 bases lay in between. The CDR3 is 18 residues long. From germline, CDR1 is MDHEN and CDR2 SYDVKM. The CDR3 DNA reads TGTGCCAGCAGTTTCGTGGCAGGCGGGATCGGCGGCAATCAGCCCCAGCATTTT. Translation: CASSFVAGGIGGNQPQHF.